The 14 T cell receptor beta chains below were found in one sample sequenced in a study of cytomegalovirus exposure and HLA in healthy donors. Produced via immunoSEQ multiplex PCR; TCRdb's table is partial and in-frame only. The repertoire has about 330,000 clones, roughly 89% of them found once; the top ten carry around 0.8%. The sample consisted of PBMCs. The receptors shown here come from a woman aged 18-29 years in good health and CMV-seronegative.

The chain is built from TRBV7-9 and TRBJ1-2; no clear D gene. Trimming pared 5 bases from V and 6 bases from J, leaving 13 bases between. Germline V gives CDR1 SEHNR, CDR2 FQNEAQ (reference sequence). The CDR3 totals 13 residues. The CDR3, as DNA: TGTGCCAGCAGCATAACTGAACCTGATGGCTACACCTTC. It codes for CASSITEPDGYTF.

This chain links TRBV7-2 with TRBJ1-2; 9 bases agree with TRBD1. V lost 1 base and J lost 8; bases outside the gene matches: 5. Germline V gene sequence: CDR1 SGHTA, CDR2 FQGNSA. CDR3 length: 14 residues. The CDR3 DNA reads as TGTGCCAGCAGCTTAGAGGGACAGGGTGTAGGCTACACCTTC. Protein: CASSLEGQGVGYTF.

CDR3 protein: CASSLVGPETGGHTEAFF. DNA for the CDR3: TGTGCCAGCAGCTTGGTGGGGCCCGAGACAGGGGGACACACTGAAGCTTTCTTT. The rearrangement links TRBV7-2 to TRBJ1-1; TRBD1 matches 9 bases. Per germline, CDR1 SGHTA and CDR2 FQGNSA. V lost 3 bases and J lost 3; bases outside the gene matches: 14. The CDR3 extends over 18 amino acids.

The rearrangement links TRBV6-6 to TRBJ2-3; TRBD2 agrees at 10 bases. V shed 2 bases, J shed 0 bases, and the junction held 2 bases outside the gene matches. The CDR3 has 16 residues. The germline gives CDR1 MNHNY, CDR2 SVGAGI (reference sequence). The CDR3 is CASSYPTSGSTDTQYF. As DNA, the CDR3 is TGTGCCAGCAGTTACCCGACTAGCGGGAGCACAGATACGCAGTATTTT.

V is TRBV11-3 and J is TRBJ2-2; possibly TRBD2 for D (5 bases). Germline assignment: CDR1 SGHNT and CDR2 YENEEA. The V gene lost 6 bases and the J gene lost 8 bases, with 10 bases spanning the gap. The CDR3 contains 12 residues. CDR3 sequence reads: CASSPVAGELFF. The CDR3, as DNA: TGTGCCAGCAGTCCCGTAGCGGGGGAGCTGTTTTTT.

In its sample, this clone was seen once. J is TRBJ1-1 and V is TRBV11-3; D perhaps matches TRBD1 (6 bases). The V end was cut by 5 bases, the J end by 9 bases, with 16 bases between. The V gene's germline CDR1 is SGHNT and CDR2 YENEEA. This CDR3 comprises 13 residues. The CDR3 DNA reads TGTGCCAGCAGCCATTCAACAGGGATCCAAGCTTTCTTT. Translating it yields CASSHSTGIQAFF. The full variable domain, completed using reference TRBV11-3 and TRBJ1-1, is EAGVVQSPRYKIIEKKQPVAFWCNPISGHNTLYWYLQNLGQGPELLIRYENEEAVDDSQLPKDRFSAERLKGVDSTLKIQPAELGDSAVYLCASSHSTGIQAFFGQGTRLTVV.

This chain uses TRBV28 with TRBJ2-2, with TRBD1 matching 8 bases. Per the germline V gene, CDR1 is MDHEN and CDR2 is SYDVKM. CDR3 length equals 16 residues. Trimming took 2 bases from V and 5 from J; bases not matched to a gene: 7. As DNA, the CDR3 is TGTGCCAGCAGTTTACCCGGGACAGGAGGAACCGGGGAGCTGTTTTTT. It codes for CASSLPGTGGTGELFF.

The rearrangement uses TRBV4-2 and TRBJ1-4, with D possibly matching TRBD1 (5 bases). V shed 0 bases and J shed 4 bases, with 12 bases lying between them. This CDR3 is 16 amino acids long. Germline loops: CDR1 LGHNA, CDR2 YNFKEQ. The CDR3 spells CASSQDFQGNNEKLFF. Written as DNA, the CDR3 is TGTGCCAGCAGCCAAGATTTCCAGGGTAATAATGAAAAACTGTTTTTT.

CDR3 in amino acids: CASSLQGMNTEAFF. In DNA form, the CDR3 reads TGTGCCAGCAGCCTACAGGGTATGAACACTGAAGCTTTCTTT. The chain joins TRBV7-2 to TRBJ1-1; D is possibly TRBD1 (6 bases). The ends were cut back, 5 bases at V and 0 bases at J, with 10 bases in the middle. The CDR3 spans 14 residues. From germline, CDR1 is SGHTA and CDR2 FQGNSA.

The CDR3 DNA reads TGTGCCAGCAGCTTAGTGGCGGGCGAGGGCACTGAAGCTTTCTTT. It translates to CASSLVAGEGTEAFF. The chain combines TRBV7-8 with TRBJ1-1; D is undetermined. Trimming removed 1 base at V and 4 bases at J, with 13 bases between. In germline, CDR1 is SGHVS, CDR2 FQNEAQ. This CDR3 comprises 15 residues. Complete variable domain (other parts from reference TRBV7-8 and TRBJ1-1): GAGVSQSPRYKVAKRGQDVALRCDPISGHVSLFWYQQALGQGPEFLTYFQNEAQLDKSGLPSDRFFAERPEGSVSTLKIQRTQQEDSAVYLCASSLVAGEGTEAFFGQGTRLTVV.

V and J are TRBV5-4 and TRBJ1-1; 9 nucleotides agree with TRBD1. V gave up 4 bases and J gave up 7 bases; unmatched junction bases: 5. CDR1 SGHNT and CDR2 YYREEE come from the germline V gene (reference sequence). The CDR3 loop spans 13 amino acids. The CDR3 bases are TGTGCCAGCAGCCCGGGACAGGGACTTGAAGCTTTCTTT. It yields the protein CASSPGQGLEAFF.

The J gene is TRBJ2-1, the V gene TRBV4-2, with D uncertain. Trimming pared 0 bases from V and 5 bases from J, leaving 8 bases between. The V gene's germline CDR1 is LGHNA and CDR2 YNFKEQ. This CDR3 is built from 14 residues. The CDR3 nucleotides are TGTGCCAGCAGCCAAGACAGATTAAACAATGAGCAGTTCTTC. Translated: CASSQDRLNNEQFF.

This chain connects TRBV7-6 to TRBJ2-7; tentative D call: TRBD2 (6 bases). Trimming removed 1 base at V and 5 bases at J, with 15 bases between. CDR3 length: 15 amino acids. Germline V CDR1 and CDR2: SGHVS, FNYEAQ. This CDR3 is CASSLGGGGDHEQYF. CDR3 nucleotide sequence: TGTGCCAGCAGCTTAGGGGGCGGAGGGGACCACGAGCAGTACTTC. The whole variable domain, filled in from reference TRBV7-6 and TRBJ2-7, reads GAGVSQSPRYKVTKRGQDVALRCDPISGHVSLYWYRQALGQGPEFLTYFNYEAQQDKSGLPNDRFSAERPEGSISTLTIQRTEQRDSAMYRCASSLGGGGDHEQYFGPGTRLTVT.

V gene TRBV27 combines with J gene TRBJ2-1, with 9 bases matching TRBD2. The CDR3 is 18 amino acids. V shed 3 bases and J 1 base; nucleotides not matched to a gene: 10. Germline V gene sequence: CDR1 MNHEY, CDR2 SMNVEV (reference sequence). The CDR3 is CASSFRVLAGASYNEQFF. The CDR3 DNA sequence: TGTGCCAGCAGTTTCAGAGTTTTAGCGGGAGCTTCCTACAATGAGCAGTTCTTC.